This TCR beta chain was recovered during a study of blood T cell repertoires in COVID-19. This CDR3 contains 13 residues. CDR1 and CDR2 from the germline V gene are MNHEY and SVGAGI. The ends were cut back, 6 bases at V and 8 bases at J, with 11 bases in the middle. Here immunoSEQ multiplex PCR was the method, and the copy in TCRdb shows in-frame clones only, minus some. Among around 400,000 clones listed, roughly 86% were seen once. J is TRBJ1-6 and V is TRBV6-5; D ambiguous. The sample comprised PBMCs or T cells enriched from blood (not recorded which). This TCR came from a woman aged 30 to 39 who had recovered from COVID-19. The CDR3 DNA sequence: TGTGCCAGCAGAGCCCGTGCCGATTCACCCCTCCACTTT. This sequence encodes CASRARADSPLHF.